This TCR beta chain was documented in a study of identical twins. General study results and limits: Out-of-frame alpha sequences that twins shared showed excess low generation probability. Monozygotic twins shared more out-of-frame TCR alpha than recombination models predicted. Cord blood's abundant beta clonotypes had fewer insertions, unlike memory repertoires.

This clonotype was observed a handful of times. Its target is unknown. The CDR3 is 13 residues long. The V end lost 1 base, the J end lost 9 bases, and 10 bases lay between the germline ends. Germline CDR1 and CDR2: SGHTA and FQGNSA. It was template switching that added a universal primer site, and there were unique molecular identifiers on the cDNA. MiXCR, run by TCRdb on the 5' RACE reads, gives a single entry per CDR3 protein. The sample shows hundreds of thousands of distinct CDR3 sequences, approximately 6% of them seen only once. The sample consisted of naive T cells sorted from blood. The chain employs TRBV7-2 and TRBJ2-1; D not certain. The sequence derives from a man aged 18 to 29 in good health. The CDR3 spells CASSLGGTVEQFF. CDR3 nucleotides: TGTGCCAGCAGCTTAGGTGGTACTGTTGAGCAGTTCTTC.